This entry concerns a single T cell receptor (beta chain). The antigen remains unidentified. PCR amplification relied on 60 Vbeta primers (plus 13 Jbeta primers). The protocol was immunoSEQ multiplex PCR, while the TCRdb copy is restricted to in-frame clones and leaves out a portion. The sample records 90,000 to 150,000 clones, 65% to 80% being singletons. The sample is drawn from a study of cytomegalovirus exposure and HLA in healthy donors. Study results and limitations: An analysis that came later showed most CMV-associated TCR beta chains appearing HLA-restricted. What a later analysis showed was that several of the most significant clusters appeared linked to common viral pathogens. Later analysis identified a missense DCLRE1C variant that was linked to TCR beta V- and J-gene trimming.

Germline CDR1 SGHVS, CDR2 FQNEAQ. The trim removed 4 bases at V and 6 bases at J, leaving 8 bases unmatched. CDR3 length equals 14 residues. Source material: PBMCs. The TCR sequence derives from a man aged 18-30 years in good health and CMV-seropositive. The chain recombines TRBV7-8 with TRBJ1-2; 7 bases are a match to TRBD1. The CDR3 loop reads CASSSLKGADGYTF. The CDR3 DNA reads as TGTGCCAGCAGCTCGTTAAAGGGGGCTGATGGCTACACCTTC.